The 20 T cell receptor beta chains given below trace back to one sample, sequenced in a study of cytomegalovirus exposure and HLA in healthy donors. The PCR made use of 60 Vbeta and 13 Jbeta primers. Assay used: immunoSEQ multiplex PCR; TCRdb lists only in-frame clones, some missing. Counted here are about 180,000 clones, 80% occurring once; the ten biggest clones make up about 1.9%. The sequenced sample consisted of PBMCs. Source of these receptors: a woman aged 25 to 45 in good health and CMV-seronegative.

The V call is TRBV27, the J call TRBJ1-2; D perhaps matches TRBD1 (5 bases). Germline CDR1 is MNHEY and CDR2 is SMNVEV (reference sequence). Trimming cost V 5 bases and J 3 bases, with 10 bases left between them. This CDR3 spans 13 amino acids. The CDR3 loop is CASSLRGDYGYTF. CDR3 DNA sequence: TGTGCCAGCAGTCTACGGGGGGACTATGGCTACACCTTC.

The chain combines TRBV10-1 with TRBJ2-6; TRBD1 agrees at 7 bases. Trimming removed 3 bases from V and 0 bases from J; junction bases left unmatched: 2. This CDR3 region has 16 residues. The V gene's germline CDR1 is WNHNN and CDR2 SYGVQD (reference sequence). Here the CDR3 reads CASSEGQVSGANVLTF. The CDR3 DNA reads TGCGCCAGCAGTGAAGGACAGGTCTCTGGGGCCAACGTCCTGACTTTC.

The CDR3 protein is CASSLQGLITEAFF. The DNA of the CDR3 is TGCGCCAGCAGTTTACAGGGGCTAATCACTGAAGCTTTCTTT. The chain carries TRBV5-1 and TRBJ1-1, with 7 positions matching TRBD1. Germline CDR1 is SGHRS and CDR2 is YFSETQ. V lost 5 bases, J lost 4 bases, and 8 bases stayed unmatched. This CDR3 contains 14 residues.

The CDR3 bases are TGTGCCAGCTCACCGAAGGGAGGGGGAGAGACCCAGTACTTC. Protein product: CASSPKGGGETQYF. The chain is built from TRBV18 and TRBJ2-5; D might be TRBD2 (7 bases). Germline values: CDR1 KGHSH, CDR2 LQKENI. The CDR3 is 14 amino acids. V was clipped by 3 bases and J by 4 bases, with 12 bases between them.

This clone was seen once. The genes are TRBV5-8 and TRBJ1-1; 8 bases are a match to TRBD1. In germline, CDR1 is SGHTS, CDR2 YDEGEE. J gave up 3 bases and V 5 bases, and 6 bases lay outside the gene matches. The CDR3 runs to 14 residues. The CDR3 here is CASRYGQGHTEAFF. CDR3 nucleotide sequence: TGTGCCAGCAGATACGGACAGGGACACACTGAAGCTTTCTTT.

The genes are TRBV5-1 and TRBJ2-7; TRBD1 might be the D (5 bases). The CDR3 consists of 14 residues. The germline V gene encodes CDR1 SGHRS and CDR2 YFSETQ. Trimming shortened V by 1 base and J by 3 bases, and 11 bases separated the two germline ends. CDR3 protein: CASSLSAGLYEQYF. The CDR3 region has the DNA TGCGCCAGCAGCTTGTCTGCAGGGCTCTACGAGCAGTACTTC.

The chain carries TRBV11-2 and TRBJ2-5; 9 nucleotides line up with TRBD1. The germline V gene encodes CDR1 SGHAT and CDR2 FQNNGV. J gave up 5 bases and V 1 base, and 5 bases lay outside the gene matches. This CDR3 is 15 amino acids long. CDR3 DNA: TGTGCCAGCAGCTTAGGGACAGGGGAGGTTGAGACCCAGTACTTC. Translating gives CASSLGTGEVETQYF.

CDR3 residues: CASSHGQPTEAFF. CDR3 nucleotides: TGTGCCAGCAGCCACGGACAGCCCACTGAAGCTTTCTTT. This rearrangement joins TRBV4-2 to TRBJ1-1, with TRBD1 as a possible D gene (6 bases). Trimming took 3 bases from V and 4 from J, leaving 9 bases between them. Germline V CDR1 and CDR2: LGHNA, YNFKEQ. The CDR3 covers 13 residues.

This clone showed up just once. The chain has TRBV11-2 and TRBJ1-4; D is unresolved. V lost 5 bases, J lost 8 bases, and 15 bases lay in between. CDR3 length: 14 residues. The germline V gene has CDR1 SGHAT and CDR2 FQNNGV. CDR3 sequence (DNA): TGTGCCAGCAGCACTCAGGTATCGTCGGAAAAACTGTTTTTT. Translating gives CASSTQVSSEKLFF.

This sequence joins TRBV2 and TRBJ2-3, with D perhaps matching TRBD1 (6 bases). The germline gives CDR1 SNHLY, CDR2 FYNNEI. The CDR3 has 14 amino acids. V lost 4 bases, J lost 2 bases, and 10 bases lay in between. The CDR3 spells CASSVGANTDTQYF. The CDR3 coding sequence is TGTGCCAGCAGTGTGGGGGCAAACACAGATACGCAGTATTTT.

The chain employs TRBV7-9 and TRBJ1-4, with 7 positions matching TRBD1. The trim removed 5 bases at V and 7 bases at J, leaving 4 bases unmatched. This CDR3 comprises 13 residues. Per germline, CDR1 SEHNR and CDR2 FQNEAQ (reference sequence). CDR3 protein: CASSLGTVEKLFF. DNA for the CDR3: TGTGCCAGCAGCCTGGGGACAGTTGAAAAACTGTTTTTT.

The chain carries TRBV18 and TRBJ2-7; 10 bases line up with TRBD2. The J segment lost 5 bases and the V segment lost 3 bases, leaving 10 bases of the junction unmatched. Germline loops: CDR1 KGHSH, CDR2 LQKENI. The CDR3 totals 16 residues. The CDR3 bases are TGTGCCAGCTCACCTAAAACACTAGCGGGGACGAACGAGCAGTACTTC. This translates into CASSPKTLAGTNEQYF.

The chain is built from TRBV6-1 and TRBJ2-2; tentatively, D is TRBD1 (6 bases). V lost 6 bases to trimming and J lost 11 bases, with 22 bases between them. CDR1 and CDR2 from the germline V gene are MNHNS and SASEGT. The length of the CDR3 is 15 residues. The CDR3 nucleotides read TGTGCCAGCAGACGCGCAGGGGCTAACCGTGGAGAGCTGTTTTTT. It translates to CASRRAGANRGELFF.

The chain has TRBV6-5 and TRBJ2-1, with 8 bases matching TRBD1. Looked up from germline, CDR1 is MNHEY and CDR2 is SVGAGI. This CDR3 is 15 amino acids long. V trimming: 2 bases; J trimming: 0 bases; junction bases outside the gene matches: 0. CDR3 amino acids: CASSYQGASYNEQFF. The CDR3 DNA follows: TGTGCCAGCAGTTACCAGGGGGCCTCCTACAATGAGCAGTTCTTC.

This chain connects TRBV18 to TRBJ1-6, with D unclear. The CDR3 has 16 amino acids. V was cut by 3 bases and J by 7 bases, with 16 bases left in between. CDR1 and CDR2 (germline): KGHSH, LQKENI. The CDR3 loop reads CASSPLGVADNSPLHF. The CDR3 DNA sequence: TGTGCCAGCTCACCGTTGGGAGTGGCTGACAATTCACCCCTCCACTTT.

The chain has TRBV6-1 and TRBJ1-5, with a possible D match to TRBD1 (5 bases). The CDR3 is 16 residues long. Between the trimmed V and J ends, which lost 2 bases and 2 bases, there was a span of 13 bases. Germline CDR1 and CDR2: MNHNS and SASEGT. CDR3 coding DNA: TGTGCCAGCAGTGAACGTAGGGGCGCGGGCAATCAGCCCCAGCATTTT. This gives the protein CASSERRGAGNQPQHF.

V usage is TRBV6-1 and J usage is TRBJ1-4, with a possible D match to TRBD1 (6 bases). Germline V gene lookup returns CDR1 MNHNS and CDR2 SASEGT. The CDR3 totals 16 residues. The ends were cut back, 0 bases at V and 5 bases at J, with 13 bases in the middle. The CDR3, as DNA: TGTGCCAGCAGTGAAGCGTTAGGTCAGGGGAATGAAAAACTGTTTTTT. Protein product: CASSEALGQGNEKLFF.

Notes on this clone: This sample includes further DNA sequences coding for the same CDR3. V is TRBV5-1 and J is TRBJ2-1; TRBD2 agrees at 12 bases. This CDR3 has 15 amino acids. Germline assignment: CDR1 SGHRS and CDR2 YFSETQ. Trimming took 0 bases from V and 8 from J; bases not matched to a gene: 3. The chain's CDR3 is CASSLGLAGGDEQFF. The CDR3, as DNA: TGCGCCAGCAGCTTGGGTCTAGCGGGGGGGGATGAGCAGTTCTTC.

The rearrangement joins TRBV7-2 to TRBJ2-3; D is unresolved. Trimming shortened V by 2 bases and J by 3 bases, and 18 bases separated the two germline ends. Germline V lookup: CDR1 SGHTA, CDR2 FQGNSA. This CDR3 region has 17 residues. CDR3: CASSLYRSSLRTDTQYF. CDR3 bases: TGTGCCAGCAGCTTATATAGATCCTCACTGAGAACAGATACGCAGTATTTT.

This clone appeared once. The chain carries TRBV6-5 and TRBJ1-1, with D unresolved. The CDR3 totals 13 residues. The germline V gene has CDR1 MNHEY and CDR2 SVGAGI. V was clipped by 4 bases and J by 4 bases, with 10 bases between them. This CDR3 is CASSFGRGTEAFF. The DNA of the CDR3 is TGTGCCAGCAGTTTTGGACGGGGCACTGAAGCTTTCTTT.